This entry describes one T cell receptor beta chain. Its antigen target is currently unknown. It may be a read error: a sequence one base away is much more abundant. TCRdb records Illumina HiSeq 2500 as the sequencer. Quantitative 5'-RACE with molecular barcodes was the method used to prepare the TCR beta libraries. For the original study's pipeline: A new computational method, built on a probabilistic model of VDJ rearrangement, was used to identify disease-linked TCR variants. The public reads were quality trimmed at Q25 with fastp and then assembled into clones with MiXCR by TCRdb, keeping productive beta chains. Each CDR3 protein gets just one entry, which takes the most common genes and DNA from the rows behind it. These V and J calls derive from TCRdb rather than the authors' analysis. This sample holds fewer than 550,000 distinct CDR3 sequences; roughly 5.2% were observed only once. Together, the top ten hold roughly 3.5% of the sample.

This entry comes from a study of CD8 T cells in ankylosing spondylitis (dated by TCRdb to the late 2010s). Regarding the complete study: To find TCR variants linked to disease, the study profiled T cell receptor beta repertoires in ankylosing spondylitis patients and healthy donors. The whole study cohort included roughly 110 healthy donors and 20 to 25 ankylosing spondylitis patients. Peripheral blood was sampled, and synovial fluid was additionally collected from ankylosing spondylitis patients. The paper's findings and limits, for the study overall: Significant enrichment of the disease-linked clones was reported in matched synovial fluid samples from ankylosing spondylitis patients. Some of the motif variants had been reported before in the synovial fluid and blood of reactive arthritis patients, a finding that suggests common disease-initiation mechanisms. Blood from ankylosing spondylitis patients appeared to be characterized by a TCR beta motif made up of under ten highly homologous amino acid variants. In peripheral blood, the disease-linked clones were found at relatively low frequencies and had a CD8+ phenotype.

Spanning cysteine to phenylalanine, the CDR3 consists of 13 amino acids. The sequence is cut down to CDR3 DNA, 39 bases in frame from base 1. V has 5 bases trimmed and J has 10 bases trimmed; junction bases matching no gene number 10. The germline V gene encodes CDR1 DFQATT and CDR2 SNEGSKA (reference sequence). The rearranged chain carries TRBV20-1 and TRBJ2-7, with TRBD2 identical over 11 junction bases. Sequenced: blood, either unsorted or a sorted T cell fraction (not recorded which). The TCR originated in a male donor with ankylosing spondylitis. The DNA sequence is TGCAGTGCTCCGGTAGCGGGGGGGCTCGACCAGTACTTC. It is translated as CSAPVAGGLDQYF.